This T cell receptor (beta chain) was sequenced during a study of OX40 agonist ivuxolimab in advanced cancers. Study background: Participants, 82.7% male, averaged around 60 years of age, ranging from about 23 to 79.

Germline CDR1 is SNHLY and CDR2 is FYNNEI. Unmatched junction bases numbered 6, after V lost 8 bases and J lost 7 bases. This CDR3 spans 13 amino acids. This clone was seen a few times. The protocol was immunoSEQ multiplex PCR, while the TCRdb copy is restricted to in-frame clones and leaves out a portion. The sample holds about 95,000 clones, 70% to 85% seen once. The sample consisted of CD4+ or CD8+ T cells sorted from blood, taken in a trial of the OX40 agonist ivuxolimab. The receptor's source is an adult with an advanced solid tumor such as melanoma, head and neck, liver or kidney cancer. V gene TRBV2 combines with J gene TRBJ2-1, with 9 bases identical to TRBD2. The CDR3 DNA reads TGTGCCAGCGGGACTAGCTTAGAAAATGAGCAGTTCTTC. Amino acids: CASGTSLENEQFF.